Listed below are T cell receptor beta chains from one sample, sequenced in a study of blood T cell repertoires in COVID-19. Assay used: immunoSEQ multiplex PCR; TCRdb lists only in-frame clones, some missing. The sample contains roughly 180,000 clones, 75% to 90% of which appear only once. Sequencing was done on a sample of PBMCs or T cells enriched from blood (not recorded which). The receptors were gathered from a man in his forties who had recovered from COVID-19. Each CDR3 is given without its conserved first and last residue. Clone sizes are given selectively: once, few, many, or a class where the clone is expanded.

length,size,V,CDR3
12,NA,TRBV7-8,ASSTGTSGGELF
10,NA,TRBV30,AWGGQPNIQY
11,NA,TRBV10-2,ASSVGSSYEQY
13,NA,TRBV6-5,ASSPGGQGIYEQY
14,NA,TRBV28,ASNFPGLALTDTQY
11,NA,TRBV5-4,ANAGVLIYGYT
11,few,TRBV12-5,ASGKHTTGDQH
11,NA,TRBV7-9,ASSLSGNHGYT
13,NA,TRBV14,ASSPLRTGVYGYT
10,NA,TRBV6-5,ASRQFDGELF
12,NA,TRBV29-1,SVTSGMMNTEAF
15,once,TRBV3-1/TRBV3-2,ASSQDRAGKANEKLF
12,few,TRBV10-3,AISPSGRDYEQY
15,NA,TRBV9,ASSVGGTGVKSYEQY
13,NA,TRBV19,ASSLRTLQGNEQF